The clone carrying this T cell receptor beta chain appeared many times. The antigen remains undetermined. V lost 3 bases and J 0 bases, leaving 15 bases between the germline ends. Per the germline V gene, CDR1 is SQVTM and CDR2 is ANQGSEA. CDR3 length: 15 residues. The sample is drawn from a study of regulatory T cells in long-lasting Graves disease. Time point described: newly diagnosed GD, antithyroid drugs for less than 3 months. PBMCs provided the RNA from which the TCR library was made. Findings and caveats of the study: Persistent disease was associated with favored TRBV28 usage and with favored use of TRBJ1-2 and TRBJ2-5.

HTBI primers from iRepertoire and Arm-PCR of CDR3 regions yielded the TCR beta libraries. As processed by the authors: Looking across samples, the authors found some 60 TRBV and 14 to 15 TRBJ segments. TCRdb reprocessed the multiplex PCR reads via MiXCR and lists one record per CDR3 protein. TCRdb, not the original authors, processed these V and J calls. Of some 330,000 distinct CDR3 sequences listed, 12% are singletons. This same sample was also taken into another study, of T cells in Graves' hyperthyroidism and ophthalmopathy. As that study records: Blood shared most expanded thyroid clonotypes above 0.001. Classification by a 13 V-J model distinguished ophthalmopathy from stable hyperthyroidism.

Source: peripheral blood mononuclear cells (PBMCs), taken at new diagnosis, from a patient treated with antithyroid drugs. This receptor was obtained from a woman aged 18 to 35 with Graves disease. The V call is TRBV29-1, the J call TRBJ2-7; a weak D match, TRBD2 (6 bases). CDR3: CSVEGWRGSSYEQYF. CDR3 coding DNA: TGCAGCGTTGAGGGATGGCGGGGAAGCTCCTACGAGCAGTACTTC.